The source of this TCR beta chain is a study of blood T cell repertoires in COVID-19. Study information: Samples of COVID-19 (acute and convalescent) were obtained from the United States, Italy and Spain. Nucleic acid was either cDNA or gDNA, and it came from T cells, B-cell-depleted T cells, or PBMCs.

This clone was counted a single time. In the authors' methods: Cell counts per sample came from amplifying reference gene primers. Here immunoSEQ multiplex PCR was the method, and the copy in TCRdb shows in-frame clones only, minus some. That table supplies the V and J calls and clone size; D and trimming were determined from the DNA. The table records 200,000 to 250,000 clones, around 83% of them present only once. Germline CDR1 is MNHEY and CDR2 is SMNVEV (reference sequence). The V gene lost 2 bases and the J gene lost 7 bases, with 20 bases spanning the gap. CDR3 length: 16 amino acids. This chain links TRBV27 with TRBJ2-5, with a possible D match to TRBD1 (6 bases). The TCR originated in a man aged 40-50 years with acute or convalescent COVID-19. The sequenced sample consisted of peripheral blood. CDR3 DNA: TGTGCCAGCAGTTTAAATAGAAACAGGGTCTTGGGGACCCAGTACTTC. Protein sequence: CASSLNRNRVLGTQYF.